One sample yielded the 21 T cell receptor beta chains listed below, sequenced in a study of graft-versus-host responses after intestinal transplantation. The table came from immunoSEQ multiplex PCR; TCRdb's copy has only in-frame clones and leaves some out. The table has approximately 89,000 clones, around nine tenths seen once. The source was PBMCs, collected around 68 weeks after intestinal transplant. The receptors shown here come from a human patient who received an intestinal transplant, so some T cells may come from the graft donor.

This chain connects TRBV11-2 to TRBJ2-7, with D possibly matching TRBD1 (6 bases). The CDR3 consists of 15 residues. Per the germline V gene, CDR1 is SGHAT and CDR2 is FQNNGV. Trimming took 3 bases from V and 3 from J, leaving 15 bases between them. The CDR3 sequence: CASSLYRAYDYEQYF. The CDR3, as DNA: TGTGCCAGCAGCTTGTACAGGGCTTATGACTACGAGCAGTACTTC.

The chain has TRBV7-8 and TRBJ1-2; D is ambiguous. Trimming removed 1 base at V and 7 bases at J, with 13 bases between. This CDR3 has 14 amino acids. The germline V gene encodes CDR1 SGHVS and CDR2 FQNEAQ. The CDR3 loop reads CASSLEGSGGGYTF. Here the CDR3 DNA reads TGTGCCAGCAGCTTAGAAGGGTCAGGAGGTGGCTACACCTTC.

The sample holds a few counts of this clone. The chain links TRBV5-6 to TRBJ2-3; D possibly corresponds to TRBD2 (5 bases). Germline loops: CDR1 SGHDT, CDR2 YYEEEE. Trimming took 0 bases from V and 5 from J, leaving 10 bases between them. This CDR3 contains 14 residues. The CDR3 spells CASSLGGEGDTQYF. DNA for the CDR3: TGTGCCAGCAGCTTGGGGGGAGAGGGAGATACGCAGTATTTT.

This chain joins TRBV5-6 and TRBJ1-5; TRBD1 is a possible D gene (5 bases). This CDR3 region has 14 residues. V was trimmed by 3 bases and J by 6 bases, leaving 13 bases between them. Germline CDR1 and CDR2: SGHDT and YYEEEE. CDR3 region: CASSWGTEGQPQHF. The DNA of the CDR3 is TGTGCCAGCAGCTGGGGGACCGAGGGTCAGCCCCAGCATTTT.

The chain links TRBV5-4 to TRBJ1-2; D call uncertain. The V and J ends lost 0 bases and 6 bases respectively, with 12 bases between them. Germline-derived CDR1 and CDR2 are SGHNT and YYREEE (reference sequence). This CDR3 region has 14 residues. The CDR3 nucleotides read TGTGCCAGCAGCTTGGTCTCCAGGCCCCATGGCTACACCTTC. It translates to CASSLVSRPHGYTF.

The chain couples TRBV5-6 to TRBJ1-1, with 8 bases matching TRBD1. In germline, CDR1 is SGHDT, CDR2 YYEEEE. The CDR3 contains 15 residues. The J segment lost 4 bases and the V segment lost 2 bases, leaving 7 bases of the junction unmatched. The CDR3 region is CASSFGRGHGTEAFF. CDR3 coding DNA: TGTGCCAGCAGCTTCGGCAGGGGGCACGGCACTGAAGCTTTCTTT.

The chain joins TRBV5-1 to TRBJ2-5; D is uncertain. CDR1 and CDR2 (germline): SGHRS, YFSETQ. CDR3 size: 13 residues. Trimming shortened V by 0 bases and J by 3 bases, and 6 bases separated the two germline ends. CDR3 in DNA: TGCGCCAGCAGCTTGGTACCGAAAGAGACCCAGTACTTC. This sequence encodes CASSLVPKETQYF.

The rearrangement joins TRBV6-6 to TRBJ1-5; the D is unclear. The CDR3 consists of 15 residues. The ends were cut back, 2 bases at V and 1 base at J, with 9 bases in the middle. Germline CDR1 reads MNHNY; CDR2 reads SVGAGI (reference sequence). CDR3 region: CASSYHGSSNQPQHF. The CDR3 bases are TGTGCCAGCAGTTACCACGGGAGCAGCAATCAGCCCCAGCATTTT.

The V and J genes are TRBV4-1 and TRBJ1-5; 9 bases are shared with TRBD1. The germline V gene has CDR1 MGHRA and CDR2 YSYEKL. The CDR3 runs to 15 residues. J gave up 4 bases and V 3 bases, and 4 bases lay outside the gene matches. The DNA for the CDR3 is TGCGCCAGCAGCCAGGGACAGGGCCCTAATCAGCCCCAGCATTTT. It translates to CASSQGQGPNQPQHF.

The CDR3 is CAISPGENAEAFF. CDR3 sequence (DNA): TGTGCCATCAGCCCGGGTGAGAATGCTGAAGCTTTCTTT. V gene TRBV10-3 combines with J gene TRBJ1-1; D remains unclear. Trimming removed 6 bases from V and 6 bases from J, with 14 bases in between. The CDR3 extends over 13 amino acids. Germline-derived CDR1 and CDR2 are ENHRY and SYGVKD.

J is TRBJ1-6 and V is TRBV27, with a weak D call TRBD1 (6 bases). V was trimmed by 5 bases and J by 7 bases, leaving 15 bases between them. The CDR3 has 15 amino acids. The germline CDR1 and CDR2 sequences are MNHEY and SMNVEV (reference sequence). CDR3 in amino acids: CASSAYREKNSPLHF. The DNA for the CDR3 is TGTGCCAGCAGTGCGTACAGGGAGAAGAATTCACCCCTCCACTTT.

The table lists this clone with a count of one. The rearrangement links TRBV19 to TRBJ1-1; possible D gene TRBD1, 6 bases. CDR1 is LNHDA and CDR2 is SQIVND in the germline V gene (reference sequence). The CDR3 contains 12 residues. V was shortened by 9 bases and J by 3 bases, with 11 bases between the two germline ends. The CDR3 loop reads CASGGGYTEAFF. In nucleotides, the CDR3 is TGTGCCAGCGGGGGCGGCTACACTGAAGCTTTCTTT.

J is TRBJ2-7 and V is TRBV7-2, with 11 bases identical to TRBD2. This CDR3 contains 15 residues. Trimming removed 6 bases from V and 4 bases from J; junction bases left unmatched: 8. Germline V gene lookup returns CDR1 SGHTA and CDR2 FQGNSA. The CDR3 reads CASRINPSGGYEQYF. CDR3 bases: TGTGCCAGCAGGATAAACCCTAGCGGGGGGTACGAGCAGTACTTC.

V gene TRBV6-4 combines with J gene TRBJ1-6, with D perhaps matching TRBD1 (6 bases). V dropped 5 bases and J dropped 0 bases, with 14 bases sitting between them. The CDR3 is 17 amino acids. Germline CDR1 and CDR2: MRHNA and SNTAGT. The CDR3 is CASSRTVPSSYNSPLHF. As DNA, the CDR3 is TGTGCCAGCAGTAGGACAGTGCCGAGCTCCTATAATTCACCCCTCCACTTT.

This clone is a singleton in its sample. The chain has TRBV5-8 and TRBJ2-3; D gene uncertain. The germline V gene encodes CDR1 SGHTS and CDR2 YDEGEE. CDR3 length: 15 amino acids. V was cut by 1 base and J by 1 base, with 10 bases left in between. The CDR3 reads CASSLTFIGTDTQYF. CDR3 sequence (DNA): TGTGCCAGCAGCTTGACCTTTATAGGCACAGATACGCAGTATTTT.

V gene TRBV19 combines with J gene TRBJ1-6; D unresolved. Trimming shortened V by 5 bases and J by 6 bases, and 11 bases separated the two germline ends. Germline CDR1 is LNHDA and CDR2 is SQIVND (reference sequence). CDR3 size: 14 residues. CDR3 residues: CASSPGSRNSPLHF. DNA of the CDR3: TGTGCCAGTAGTCCGGGGTCGCGTAATTCACCCCTCCACTTT. The full variable domain, rest sourced from reference TRBV19 and TRBJ1-6, is DGGITQSPKYLFRKEGQNVTLSCEQNLNHDAMYWYRQDPGQGLRLIYYSQIVNDFQKGDIAEGYSVSREKKESFPLTVTSAQKNPTAFYLCASSPGSRNSPLHFGNGTRLTVT.

The chain couples TRBV11-1 to TRBJ2-1; 7 bases fit TRBD1. The CDR3 loop spans 15 amino acids. With 5 bases clipped from V and 3 bases from J, the junction kept 7 bases outside the gene matches. CDR1 and CDR2 (germline): SGHAT, FQDESV (reference sequence). CDR3 sequence: CASSRKDRIYNEQFF. The CDR3 DNA is TGTGCCAGCAGCCGTAAGGACAGGATCTACAATGAGCAGTTCTTC.

The chain uses TRBV1 and TRBJ2-7; the table assigns TRBD2, which was not confirmed against the DNA. The end of the DNA aligns better with TRBJ2-5, so the J call may be wrong. TRBV1 is termed a pseudogene. The CDR3 is 17 residues long. CDR3 loop: CTSRKREASGGQETQYF. In DNA, the CDR3 is TGCACCAGCAGGAAAAGAGAGGCTAGCGGGGGCCAAGAGACCCAGTACTTC.

The chain has TRBV7-9 and TRBJ2-3; D gene uncertain. The CDR3 has 11 residues. V lost 5 bases and J 5 bases, leaving 5 bases between the germline ends. Germline V gives CDR1 SEHNR, CDR2 FQNEAQ (reference sequence). The CDR3 here is CASSPQDTQYF. As DNA, the CDR3 is TGTGCCAGCAGCCCCCAAGATACGCAGTATTTT.

The genes are TRBV15 and TRBJ1-2; tentative D call: TRBD1 (6 bases). The germline V and J ends were trimmed by 8 bases and 4 bases, with 14 bases remaining between them. The CDR3 has 13 amino acids. Germline V CDR1 and CDR2: LNHNV, YYDKDF (reference sequence). The CDR3 DNA follows: TGTGCCACCCAAGGTCAGGGGAGCTATGGCTACACCTTC. This codes for CATQGQGSYGYTF.

The rearrangement uses TRBV6-5 and TRBJ1-4, with D perhaps matching TRBD1 (5 bases). The ends were cut back, 5 bases at V and 5 bases at J, with 9 bases in the middle. Germline V gene sequence: CDR1 MNHEY, CDR2 SVGAGI. The CDR3 length is 13 residues. CDR3 bases: TGTGCCAGCAGTCCAAGACAGAATGAAAAACTGTTTTTT. It is translated as CASSPRQNEKLFF.